This TCR beta chain emerged from a study of Ad26.COV2.S vaccination and SARS-CoV-2 variants. Study-level points and caveats: Comparable non-spike TCR breadth was observed in vaccine and placebo recipients.

Profiled with immunoSEQ multiplex PCR; TCRdb holds only in-frame clones, not every one. The data hold 500,000 or so clones, with roughly 89% observed a single time. Treatment specified: some 19 received Ad26.COV2.S at low or high dose, single or two shots; about 5 received placebo; per-sample allocation not given. At day 63 after the first vaccine or placebo injection, samples were drawn. Turning to this clone: Its target is not known.

From germline, CDR1 is MGHDK and CDR2 SYGVNS. V gave up 6 bases and J gave up 4 bases, with 18 bases separating them. CDR3 size: 16 residues. This TCR came from a person aged 18-65 years who received the Ad26.COV2.S COVID-19 vaccine or a placebo. The gene calls are TRBV25-1 and TRBJ2-2; TRBD2 is a possible D gene (6 bases). This specimen consisted of peripheral blood, obtained in a trial of Ad26.COV2.S vaccine versus placebo. CDR3 DNA sequence: TGTGCCAGCAGCCCACCGCGGTCCGGGGGCACCGGGGAGCTGTTTTTT. Translation: CASSPPRSGGTGELFF.